This entry features one TCR beta chain sequence. Its antigen is not identified. Vbeta (60) and Jbeta (13) primers were used in the PCR. Clones were sequenced by immunoSEQ multiplex PCR, and TCRdb holds only the in-frame ones, with some missing. The table has around 150,000 clones, under 70% seen once. The data stem from a study of cytomegalovirus exposure and HLA in healthy donors. Overall study context: Around 80 million unique TCR sequences came from HLA-typed donors in an early release. Study-wide results and caveats: Roughly uniform depth of sequencing across donors was assumed in presence/absence analyses. The study put some 160 TCR beta chains on its list as cytomegalovirus-associated.

Germline V gene data show CDR1 as SNHLY and CDR2 as FYNNEI. This CDR3 has 15 residues. The V end lost 3 bases, the J end lost 2 bases, and 14 bases lay between the germline ends. The genes are TRBV2 and TRBJ2-7; D remains unclear. This receptor was identified in a woman aged 40 to 50 in good health and CMV-seropositive. Sequencing was carried out using PBMCs. CDR3 nucleotides: TGTGCCAGCAGTGACGAAACAGCTGCGACCTACGAGCAGTACTTC. Its protein product is CASSDETAATYEQYF.